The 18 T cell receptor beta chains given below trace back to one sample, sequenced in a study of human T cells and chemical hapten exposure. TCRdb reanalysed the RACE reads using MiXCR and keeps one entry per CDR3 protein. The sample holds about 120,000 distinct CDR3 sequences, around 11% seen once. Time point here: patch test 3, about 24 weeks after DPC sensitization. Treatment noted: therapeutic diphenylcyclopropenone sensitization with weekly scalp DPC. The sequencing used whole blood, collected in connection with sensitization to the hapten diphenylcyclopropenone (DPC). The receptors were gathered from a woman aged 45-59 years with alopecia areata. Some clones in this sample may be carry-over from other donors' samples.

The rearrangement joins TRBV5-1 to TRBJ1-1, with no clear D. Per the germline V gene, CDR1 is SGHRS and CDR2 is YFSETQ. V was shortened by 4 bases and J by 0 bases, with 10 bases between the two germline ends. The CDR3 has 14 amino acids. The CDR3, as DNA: TGCGCCAGCAGCCCATCGACGGTGAACACTGAAGCTTTCTTT. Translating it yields CASSPSTVNTEAFF.

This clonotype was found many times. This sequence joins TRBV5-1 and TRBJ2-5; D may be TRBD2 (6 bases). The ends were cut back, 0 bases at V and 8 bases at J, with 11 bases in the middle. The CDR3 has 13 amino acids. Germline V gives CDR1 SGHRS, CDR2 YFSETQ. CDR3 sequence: CASSLAGEGTQYF. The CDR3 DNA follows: TGCGCCAGCAGCTTGGCGGGGGAAGGTACCCAGTACTTC. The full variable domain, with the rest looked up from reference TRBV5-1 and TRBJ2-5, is KAGVTQTPRYLIKTRGQQVTLSCSPISGHRSVSWYQQTPGQGLQFLFEYFSETQRNKGNFPGRFSGRQFSNSRSEMNVSTLELGDSALYLCASSLAGEGTQYFGPGTRLLVL.

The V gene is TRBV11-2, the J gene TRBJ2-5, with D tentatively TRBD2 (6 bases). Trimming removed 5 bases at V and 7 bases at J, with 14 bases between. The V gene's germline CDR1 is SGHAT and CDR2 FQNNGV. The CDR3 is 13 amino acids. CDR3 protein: CASSRDSLATQYF. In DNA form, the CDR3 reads TGTGCCAGCAGCCGGGACTCGCTAGCGACCCAGTACTTC. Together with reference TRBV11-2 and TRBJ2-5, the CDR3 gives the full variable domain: EAGVAQSPRYKIIEKRQSVAFWCNPISGHATLYWYQQILGQGPKLLIQFQNNGVVDDSQLPKDRFSAERLKGVDSTLKIQPAKLEDSAVYLCASSRDSLATQYFGPGTRLLVL.

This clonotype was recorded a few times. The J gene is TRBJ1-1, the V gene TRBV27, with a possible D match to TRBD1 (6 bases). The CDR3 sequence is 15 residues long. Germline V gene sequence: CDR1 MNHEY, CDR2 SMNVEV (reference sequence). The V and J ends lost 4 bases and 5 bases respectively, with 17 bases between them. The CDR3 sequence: CASSSYREEGTEAFF. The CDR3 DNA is TGTGCCAGCAGTTCATACAGGGAGGAGGGGACTGAAGCTTTCTTT.

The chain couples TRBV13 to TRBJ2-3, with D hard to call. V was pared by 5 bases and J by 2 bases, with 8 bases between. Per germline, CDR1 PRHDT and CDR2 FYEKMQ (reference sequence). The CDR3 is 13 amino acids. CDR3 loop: CASSTRTTDTQYF. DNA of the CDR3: TGTGCCAGCAGCACCAGGACCACAGATACGCAGTATTTT.

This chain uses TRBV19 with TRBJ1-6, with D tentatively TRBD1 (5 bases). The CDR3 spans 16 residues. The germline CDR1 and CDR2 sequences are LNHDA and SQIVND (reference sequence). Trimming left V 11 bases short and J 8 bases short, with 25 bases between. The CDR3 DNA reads TGTGCCGCTGCCCAACCTCCGGGACGGATTGATTCACCCCTCCACTTT. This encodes CAAAQPPGRIDSPLHF.

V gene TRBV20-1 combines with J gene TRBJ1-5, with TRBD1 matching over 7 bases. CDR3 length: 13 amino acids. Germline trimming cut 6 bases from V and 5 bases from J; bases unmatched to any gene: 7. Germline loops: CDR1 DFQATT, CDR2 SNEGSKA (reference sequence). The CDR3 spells CSATDRDYQPQHF. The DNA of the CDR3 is TGCAGTGCAACCGACAGGGACTATCAGCCCCAGCATTTT.

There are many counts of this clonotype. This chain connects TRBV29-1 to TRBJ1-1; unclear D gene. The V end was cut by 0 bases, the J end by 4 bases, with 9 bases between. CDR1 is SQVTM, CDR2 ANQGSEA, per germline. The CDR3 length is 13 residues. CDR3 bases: TGCAGCGTTGAAGAGGGAGGTGGCACTGAAGCTTTCTTT. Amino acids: CSVEEGGGTEAFF.

The DNA of the CDR3 is TGCGCCAGCAGCCAAGTCAGGGACCGTTTTTACGAGCAGTACTTC. This codes for CASSQVRDRFYEQYF. This chain links TRBV4-1 with TRBJ2-7; the D gene could be TRBD1 or TRBD2 (5 bases each). The V gene's germline CDR1 is MGHRA and CDR2 YSYEKL. The CDR3 loop spans 15 amino acids. V was trimmed by 1 base and J by 4 bases, leaving 14 bases between them.

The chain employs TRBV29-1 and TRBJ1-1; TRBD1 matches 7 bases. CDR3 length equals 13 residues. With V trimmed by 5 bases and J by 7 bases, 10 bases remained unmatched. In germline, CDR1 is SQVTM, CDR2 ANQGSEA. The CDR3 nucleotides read TGCAGCGTTCCCTCGACAGGGTTGGGTGAAGCTTTCTTT. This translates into CSVPSTGLGEAFF.

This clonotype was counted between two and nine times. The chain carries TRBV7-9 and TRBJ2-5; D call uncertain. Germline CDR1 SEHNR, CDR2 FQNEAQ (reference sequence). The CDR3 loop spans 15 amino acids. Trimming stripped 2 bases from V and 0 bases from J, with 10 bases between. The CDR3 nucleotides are TGTGCCAGCAGCTTAACGTCAGTGTACCAAGAGACCCAGTACTTC. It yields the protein CASSLTSVYQETQYF.

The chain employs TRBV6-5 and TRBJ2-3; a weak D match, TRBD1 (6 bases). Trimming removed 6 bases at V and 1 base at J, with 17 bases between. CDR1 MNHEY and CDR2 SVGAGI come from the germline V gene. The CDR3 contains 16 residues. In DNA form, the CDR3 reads TGTGCCAGCAGATCTACAGGGAGAAGTGGCACAGATACGCAGTATTTT. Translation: CASRSTGRSGTDTQYF.

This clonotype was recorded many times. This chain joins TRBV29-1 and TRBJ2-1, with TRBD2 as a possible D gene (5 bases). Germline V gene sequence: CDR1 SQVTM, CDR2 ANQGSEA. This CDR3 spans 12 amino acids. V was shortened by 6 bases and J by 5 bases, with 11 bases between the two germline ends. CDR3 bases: TGCAGCGTGTGGACTGGAAACAATGAGCAGTTCTTC. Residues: CSVWTGNNEQFF.

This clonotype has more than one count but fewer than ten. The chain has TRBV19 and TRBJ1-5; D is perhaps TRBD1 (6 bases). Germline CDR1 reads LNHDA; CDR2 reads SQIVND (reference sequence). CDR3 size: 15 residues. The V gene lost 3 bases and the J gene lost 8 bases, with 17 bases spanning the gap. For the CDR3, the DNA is TGTGCCAGTAGTATGTGGGCAGGGGAGTTAAAGCCCCAGCATTTT. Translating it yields CASSMWAGELKPQHF.

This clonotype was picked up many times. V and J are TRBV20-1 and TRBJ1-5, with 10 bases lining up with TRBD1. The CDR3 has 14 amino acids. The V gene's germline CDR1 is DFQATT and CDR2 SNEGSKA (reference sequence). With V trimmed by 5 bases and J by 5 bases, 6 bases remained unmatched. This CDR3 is CSAGRTGGHQPQHF. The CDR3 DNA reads TGCAGTGCTGGAAGGACAGGGGGACATCAGCCCCAGCATTTT.

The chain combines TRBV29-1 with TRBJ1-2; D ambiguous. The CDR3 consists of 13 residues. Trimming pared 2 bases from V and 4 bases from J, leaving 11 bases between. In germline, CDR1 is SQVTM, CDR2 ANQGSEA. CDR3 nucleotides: TGCAGCGTTGAACTCGTGGAAGCCTATGGCTACACCTTC. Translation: CSVELVEAYGYTF.

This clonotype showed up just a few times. In DNA, the CDR3 is TGTGCCAGCATCGCTCAGACGTCCGCGGCCGGGGAGCTGTTTTTT. Translating it yields CASIAQTSAAGELFF. The V call is TRBV2, the J call TRBJ2-2; the D is unclear. This CDR3 has 15 residues. Germline V gives CDR1 SNHLY, CDR2 FYNNEI. V shed 7 bases and J shed 6 bases, with 18 bases lying between them.

The DNA of the CDR3 is TGTGCCAGCAGTTTCGAGACAGGGGGCGCCTGGGAGACCCAGTACTTC. Its protein product is CASSFETGGAWETQYF. The V and J genes are TRBV12-3 or TRBV12-4 and TRBJ2-5; TRBD1 matches 10 bases. There are 16 residues in the CDR3. Unmatched junction bases numbered 9, after V lost 3 bases and J lost 5 bases.